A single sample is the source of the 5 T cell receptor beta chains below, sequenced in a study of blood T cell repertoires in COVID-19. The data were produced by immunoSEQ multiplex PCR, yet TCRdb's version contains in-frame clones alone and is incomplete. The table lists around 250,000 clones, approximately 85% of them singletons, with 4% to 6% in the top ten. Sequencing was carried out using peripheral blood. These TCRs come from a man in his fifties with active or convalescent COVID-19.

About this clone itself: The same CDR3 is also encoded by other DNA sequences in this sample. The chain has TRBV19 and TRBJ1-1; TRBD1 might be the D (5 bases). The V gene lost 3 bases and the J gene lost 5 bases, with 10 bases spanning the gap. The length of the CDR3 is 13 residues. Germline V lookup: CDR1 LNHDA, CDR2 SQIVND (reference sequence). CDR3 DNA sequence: TGTGCCAGTAGTATCCAGGGTGGGACTGAAGCTTTCTTT. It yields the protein CASSIQGGTEAFF.

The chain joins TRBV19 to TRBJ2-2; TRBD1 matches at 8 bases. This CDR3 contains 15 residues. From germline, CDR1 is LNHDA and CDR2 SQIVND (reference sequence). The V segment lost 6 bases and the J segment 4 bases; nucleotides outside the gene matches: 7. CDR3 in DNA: TGTGCCAGTAGCAGGACAGGGAGCGGCACCGGGGAGCTGTTTTTT. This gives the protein CASSRTGSGTGELFF.

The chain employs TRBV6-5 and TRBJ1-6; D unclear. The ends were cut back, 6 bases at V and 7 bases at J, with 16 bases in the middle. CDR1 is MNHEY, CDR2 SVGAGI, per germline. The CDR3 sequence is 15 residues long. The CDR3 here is CASSWEFDGNSPLHF. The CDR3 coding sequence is TGTGCCAGCAGCTGGGAGTTCGACGGGAATTCACCCCTCCACTTT.

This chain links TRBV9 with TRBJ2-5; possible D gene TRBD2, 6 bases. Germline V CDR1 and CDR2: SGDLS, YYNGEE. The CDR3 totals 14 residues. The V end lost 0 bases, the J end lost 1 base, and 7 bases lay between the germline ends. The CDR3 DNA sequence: TGTGCCAGCAGCGTAGCGGGACTCCAAGAGACCCAGTACTTC. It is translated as CASSVAGLQETQYF.

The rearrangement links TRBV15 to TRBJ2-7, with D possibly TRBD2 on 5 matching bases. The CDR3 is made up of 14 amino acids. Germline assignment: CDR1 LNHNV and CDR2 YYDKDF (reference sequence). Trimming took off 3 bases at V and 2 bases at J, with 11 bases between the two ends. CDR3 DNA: TGTGCCACCAGCAGGTCTAGAGGGCCCTACGAGCAGTACTTC. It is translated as CATSRSRGPYEQYF.